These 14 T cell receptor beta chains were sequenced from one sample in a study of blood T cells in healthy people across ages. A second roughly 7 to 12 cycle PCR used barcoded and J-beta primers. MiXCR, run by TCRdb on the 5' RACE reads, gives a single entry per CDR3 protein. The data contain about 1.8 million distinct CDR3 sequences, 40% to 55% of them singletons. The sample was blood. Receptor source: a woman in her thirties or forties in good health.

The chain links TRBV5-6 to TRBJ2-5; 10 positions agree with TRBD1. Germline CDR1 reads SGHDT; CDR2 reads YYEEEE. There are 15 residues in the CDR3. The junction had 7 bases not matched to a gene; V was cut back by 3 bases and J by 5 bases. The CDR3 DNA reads TGTGCCAGCAGCTGGGTGACAGGGGGCGCGGAGACCCAGTACTTC. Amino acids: CASSWVTGGAETQYF.

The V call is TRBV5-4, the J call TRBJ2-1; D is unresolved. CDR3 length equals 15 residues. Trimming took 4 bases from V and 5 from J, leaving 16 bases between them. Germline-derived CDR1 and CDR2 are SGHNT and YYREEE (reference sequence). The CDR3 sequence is CASSPPRTSDNEQFF. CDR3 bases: TGTGCCAGCAGCCCCCCGCGGACCTCTGACAATGAGCAGTTCTTC.

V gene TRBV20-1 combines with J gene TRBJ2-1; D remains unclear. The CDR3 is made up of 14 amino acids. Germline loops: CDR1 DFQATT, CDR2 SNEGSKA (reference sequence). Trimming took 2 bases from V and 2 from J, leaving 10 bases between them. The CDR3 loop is CSARYIDTYNEQFF. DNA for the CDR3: TGCAGTGCTAGATATATCGACACCTACAATGAGCAGTTCTTC.

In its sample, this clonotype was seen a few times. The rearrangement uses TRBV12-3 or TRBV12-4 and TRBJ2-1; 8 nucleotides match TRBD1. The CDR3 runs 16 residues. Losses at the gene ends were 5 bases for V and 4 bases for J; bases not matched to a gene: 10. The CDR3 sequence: CASSPKDRVIYNEQFF. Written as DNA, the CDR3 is TGTGCCAGCAGTCCGAAGGACAGGGTAATTTACAATGAGCAGTTCTTC.

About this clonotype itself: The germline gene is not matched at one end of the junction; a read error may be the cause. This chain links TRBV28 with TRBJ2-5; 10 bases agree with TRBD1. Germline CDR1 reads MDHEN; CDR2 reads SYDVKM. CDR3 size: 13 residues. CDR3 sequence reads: CASKGDRGEAQYF. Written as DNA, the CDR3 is TGTGCCAGCAAAGGGGACAGGGGAGAGGCCCAGTACTTC.

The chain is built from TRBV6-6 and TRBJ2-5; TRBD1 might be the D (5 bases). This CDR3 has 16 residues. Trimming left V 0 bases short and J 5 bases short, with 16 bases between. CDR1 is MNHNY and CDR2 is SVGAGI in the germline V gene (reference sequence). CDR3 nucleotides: TGTGCCAGCAGTTACTCGGGCAGTCTAGGGGTGGAGACCCAGTACTTC. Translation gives CASSYSGSLGVETQYF.

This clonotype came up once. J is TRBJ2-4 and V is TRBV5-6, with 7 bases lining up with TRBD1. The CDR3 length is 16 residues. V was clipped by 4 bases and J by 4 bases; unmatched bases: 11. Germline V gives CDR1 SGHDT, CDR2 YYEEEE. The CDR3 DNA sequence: TGTGCCAGCAGCCAGATATCCGGGACAGTTAAAAACATTCAGTACTTC. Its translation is CASSQISGTVKNIQYF. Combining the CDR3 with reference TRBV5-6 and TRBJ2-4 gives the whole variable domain DAGVTQSPTHLIKTRGQQVTLRCSPKSGHDTVSWYQQALGQGPQFIFQYYEEEERQRGNFPDRFSGHQFPNYSSELNVNALLLGDSALYLCASSQISGTVKNIQYFGAGTRLSVL.

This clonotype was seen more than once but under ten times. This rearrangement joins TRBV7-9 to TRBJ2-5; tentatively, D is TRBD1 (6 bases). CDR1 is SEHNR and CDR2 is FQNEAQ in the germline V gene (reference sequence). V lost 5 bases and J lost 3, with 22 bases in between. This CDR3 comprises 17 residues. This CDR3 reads CASSPTSPARQEETQYF. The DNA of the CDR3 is TGTGCCAGCAGCCCCACCTCCCCCGCAAGACAGGAAGAGACCCAGTACTTC.

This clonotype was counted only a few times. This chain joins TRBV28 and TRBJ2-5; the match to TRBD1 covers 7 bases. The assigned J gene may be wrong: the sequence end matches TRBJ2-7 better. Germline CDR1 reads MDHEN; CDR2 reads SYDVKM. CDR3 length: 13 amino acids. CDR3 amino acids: CASSQDRRSEQYF. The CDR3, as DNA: TGTGCCAGCAGCCAGGACAGGCGGAGCGAGCAGTACTTC.

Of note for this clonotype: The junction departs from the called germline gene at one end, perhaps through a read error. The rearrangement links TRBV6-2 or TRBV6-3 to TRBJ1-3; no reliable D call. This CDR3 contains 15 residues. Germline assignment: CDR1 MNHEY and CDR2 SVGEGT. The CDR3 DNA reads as TGTGCCAGCAGTGACTCCCGTCGGTCTGGAAACACCATATATTTT. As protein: CASSDSRRSGNTIYF.

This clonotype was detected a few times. CDR3 nucleotides: TGTGCCAGCAGGCAGTCTCAACCGGGGACAGGGCGAACTGGGGCCAACGTCCTGACTTTC. Encoded protein: CASRQSQPGTGRTGANVLTF. J is TRBJ2-6 and V is TRBV3-1, with 9 bases matching TRBD1. This CDR3 spans 20 amino acids. The V gene end was trimmed by 6 bases and the J gene end by 2 bases; junction bases not matched to a gene: 17. Germline-derived CDR1 and CDR2 are LGHDT and YNNKEL (reference sequence).

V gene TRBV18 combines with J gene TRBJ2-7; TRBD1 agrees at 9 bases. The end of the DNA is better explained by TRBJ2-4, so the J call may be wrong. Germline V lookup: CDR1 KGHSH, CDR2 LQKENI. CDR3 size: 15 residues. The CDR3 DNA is TGTGCCAGCTCACCTTACACAGGGGGCGGAAACATTCAGTACTTC. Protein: CASSPYTGGGNIQYF.

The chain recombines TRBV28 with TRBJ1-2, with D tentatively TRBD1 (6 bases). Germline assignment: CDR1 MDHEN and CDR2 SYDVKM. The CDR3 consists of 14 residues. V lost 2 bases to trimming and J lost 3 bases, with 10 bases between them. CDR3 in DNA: TGTGCCAGCAGTTTAACGGACAGCTACTATGGCTACACCTTC. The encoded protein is CASSLTDSYYGYTF.

CDR3 in DNA: TGCGCCAGCAGCTCCACCCAGGGGGACTATGGCTACACCTTC. Its protein is CASSSTQGDYGYTF. J is TRBJ1-2 and V is TRBV5-1; 7 bases are a match to TRBD1. With V trimmed by 3 bases and J by 3 bases, 5 bases remained unmatched. The V gene's germline CDR1 is SGHRS and CDR2 YFSETQ. This CDR3 contains 14 residues.